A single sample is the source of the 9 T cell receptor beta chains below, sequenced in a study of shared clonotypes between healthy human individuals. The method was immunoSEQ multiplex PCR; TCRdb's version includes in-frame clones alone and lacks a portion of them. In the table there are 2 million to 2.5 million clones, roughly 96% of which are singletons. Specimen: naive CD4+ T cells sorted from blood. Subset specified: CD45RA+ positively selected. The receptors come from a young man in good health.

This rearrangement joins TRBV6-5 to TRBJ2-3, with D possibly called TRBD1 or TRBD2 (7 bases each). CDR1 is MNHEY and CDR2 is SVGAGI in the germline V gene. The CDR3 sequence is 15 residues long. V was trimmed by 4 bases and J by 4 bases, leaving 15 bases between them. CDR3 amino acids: CASSWQGGNADTQYF. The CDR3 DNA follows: TGTGCCAGCAGTTGGCAGGGGGGGAATGCAGATACGCAGTATTTT.

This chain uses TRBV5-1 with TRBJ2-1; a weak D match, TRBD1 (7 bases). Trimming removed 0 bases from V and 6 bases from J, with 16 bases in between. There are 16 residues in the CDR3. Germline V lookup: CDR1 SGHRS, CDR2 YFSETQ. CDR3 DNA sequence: TGCGCCAGCAGCTTGGGGGGCGCAGGGGGAGGCAATGAGCAGTTCTTC. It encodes CASSLGGAGGGNEQFF.

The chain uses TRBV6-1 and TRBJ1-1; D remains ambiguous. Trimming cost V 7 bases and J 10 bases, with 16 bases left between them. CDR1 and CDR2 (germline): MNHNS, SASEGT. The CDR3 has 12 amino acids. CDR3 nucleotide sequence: TGTGCCAGCACACCTGGTCCGACGGGAGCTTTCTTT. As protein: CASTPGPTGAFF.

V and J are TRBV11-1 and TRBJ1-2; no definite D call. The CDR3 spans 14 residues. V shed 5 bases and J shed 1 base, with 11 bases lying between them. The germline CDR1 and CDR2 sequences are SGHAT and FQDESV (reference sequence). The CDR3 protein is CASSPDGVNYGYTF. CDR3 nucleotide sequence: TGTGCCAGCAGCCCGGACGGAGTTAACTATGGCTACACCTTC. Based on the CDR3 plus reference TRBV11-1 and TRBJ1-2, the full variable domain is EAEVAQSPRYKITEKSQAVAFWCDPISGHATLYWYRQILGQGPELLVQFQDESVVDDSQLPKDRFSAERLKGVDSTLKIQPAELGDSAMYLCASSPDGVNYGYTFGSGTRLTVV.

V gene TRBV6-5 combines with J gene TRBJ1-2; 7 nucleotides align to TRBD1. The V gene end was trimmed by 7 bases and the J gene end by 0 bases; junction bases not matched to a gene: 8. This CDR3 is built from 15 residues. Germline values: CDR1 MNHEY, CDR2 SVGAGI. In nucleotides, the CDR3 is TGTGCCAGCACCCGACAGGGTATTCCTAACTATGGCTACACCTTC. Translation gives CASTRQGIPNYGYTF.

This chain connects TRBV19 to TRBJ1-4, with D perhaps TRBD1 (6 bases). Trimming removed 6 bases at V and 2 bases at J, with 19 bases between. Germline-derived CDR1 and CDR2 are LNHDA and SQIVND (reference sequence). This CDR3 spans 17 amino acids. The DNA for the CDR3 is TGTGCCAGTAGCGTACTCCGATCACAGGGTACTAATGAAAAACTGTTTTTT. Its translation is CASSVLRSQGTNEKLFF.

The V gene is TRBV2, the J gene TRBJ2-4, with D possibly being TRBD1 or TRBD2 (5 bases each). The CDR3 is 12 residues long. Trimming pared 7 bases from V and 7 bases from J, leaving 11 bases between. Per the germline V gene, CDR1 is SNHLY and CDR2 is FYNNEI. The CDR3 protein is CASNPEGNIQYF. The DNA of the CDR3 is TGTGCCAGCAACCCCGAGGGGAACATTCAGTACTTC.

Here the CDR3 reads CASSTTSAQETQYF. DNA for the CDR3: TGCGCCAGCAGCACGACTAGCGCCCAAGAGACCCAGTACTTC. The rearrangement uses TRBV5-1 and TRBJ2-5; TRBD2 matches at 8 bases. Germline CDR1 is SGHRS and CDR2 is YFSETQ. The V and J ends lost 4 bases and 1 base, in that order; junction bases with no gene match: 3. The length of the CDR3 is 14 residues.

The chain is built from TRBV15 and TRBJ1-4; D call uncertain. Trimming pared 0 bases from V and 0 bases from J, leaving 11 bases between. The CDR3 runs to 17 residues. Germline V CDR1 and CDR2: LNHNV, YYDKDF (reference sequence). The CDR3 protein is CATSREGIGATNEKLFF. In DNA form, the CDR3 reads TGTGCCACCAGCAGAGAGGGTATCGGGGCAACTAATGAAAAACTGTTTTTT.